These 17 T cell receptor beta chains originate from one sample sequenced in a study of glioma-infiltrating T cells after dendritic cell vaccination. Time point of the sample: after dendritic cell vaccination, including at tumor progression/relapse. Sequencing used immunoSEQ multiplex PCR; TCRdb keeps in-frame clones, though not all of them. The sample lists 85,000 to 100,000 clones; around 85% were seen once. Sequencing used blood, obtained after dendritic cell vaccination. The origin of the receptors is a human donor with glioblastoma.

The rearrangement links TRBV27 to TRBJ1-2, with TRBD1 matching 7 bases. Germline-derived CDR1 and CDR2 are MNHEY and SMNVEV (reference sequence). This CDR3 region has 14 residues. Trimming took 3 bases from V and 4 from J; bases not matched to a gene: 5. The CDR3: CASSFTGDLYGYTF. The DNA of the CDR3 is TGTGCCAGCAGTTTTACAGGGGACCTCTATGGCTACACCTTC.

In its sample, this clone was seen a few times. The CDR3 loop reads CASSPVAGGGETQYF. For the CDR3, the DNA is TGCGCCAGCAGCCCCGTAGCGGGAGGGGGGGAGACCCAGTACTTC. The chain combines TRBV4-1 with TRBJ2-5; 11 positions match TRBD2. The V gene's germline CDR1 is MGHRA and CDR2 YSYEKL. The CDR3 has 15 amino acids. Unmatched junction bases numbered 6, after V lost 4 bases and J lost 5 bases.

The CDR3 is CASRKNRGQHDQPQHF. The DNA of the CDR3 is TGTGCCAGTAGAAAAAACAGGGGGCAACATGATCAGCCCCAGCATTTT. V usage is TRBV19 and J usage is TRBJ1-5; 9 nucleotides line up with TRBD1. Germline trimming cut 6 bases from V and 5 bases from J; bases unmatched to any gene: 11. The V gene's germline CDR1 is LNHDA and CDR2 SQIVND (reference sequence). The CDR3 is 16 residues long.

This sequence joins TRBV7-2 and TRBJ1-5, with 8 bases fitting TRBD1. The CDR3 contains 16 residues. V lost 5 bases to trimming and J lost 4 bases; unmatched junction nucleotides: 10. Germline V gene data show CDR1 as SGHTA and CDR2 as FQGNSA. The CDR3 DNA sequence: TGTGCCAGCAGCCCACGACCTAGGACAGGGAATCAGCCCCAGCATTTT. Translation: CASSPRPRTGNQPQHF.

The V call is TRBV19, the J call TRBJ2-7, with D uncertain. The CDR3 runs to 14 residues. Looked up from germline, CDR1 is LNHDA and CDR2 is SQIVND (reference sequence). Trimming cost V 4 bases and J 2 bases, with 12 bases left between them. The CDR3 region is CASSKTDFTYEQYF. CDR3 bases: TGTGCCAGTAGTAAAACCGACTTTACCTACGAGCAGTACTTC.

The rearrangement joins TRBV19 to TRBJ2-3; D may be TRBD2 (6 bases). The CDR3 extends over 15 amino acids. Deletions cut 4 bases from V and 4 bases from J, with 15 bases between. Per germline, CDR1 LNHDA and CDR2 SQIVND (reference sequence). The CDR3 nucleotides read TGTGCCAGTAGTAAAGATGGAGGGGATCCAGATACGCAGTATTTT. This codes for CASSKDGGDPDTQYF.

CDR3 loop: CASSGDYSLNTGELFF. The CDR3 DNA sequence: TGTGCCAGCAGTGGGGACTACTCTTTGAACACCGGGGAGCTGTTTTTT. This chain joins TRBV6-1 and TRBJ2-2, with TRBD2 identical over 7 bases. The CDR3 spans 16 residues. The germline gives CDR1 MNHNS, CDR2 SASEGT. V lost 4 bases and J lost 1; bases outside the gene matches: 6.

J is TRBJ2-7 and V is TRBV11-3; D is unclear. V lost 2 bases to trimming and J lost 6 bases, with 5 bases between them. Germline V gives CDR1 SGHNT, CDR2 YENEEA. The CDR3 covers 11 residues. CDR3 coding DNA: TGTGCCAGCAGCTTACGAGGCGAGCAGTACTTC. Translated, it gives CASSLRGEQYF. Combining the CDR3 with reference TRBV11-3 and TRBJ2-7 gives the whole variable domain EAGVVQSPRYKIIEKKQPVAFWCNPISGHNTLYWYLQNLGQGPELLIRYENEEAVDDSQLPKDRFSAERLKGVDSTLKIQPAELGDSAVYLCASSLRGEQYFGPGTRLTVT.

As for this clone: Additional DNA sequences in this sample encode the identical CDR3. This chain links TRBV5-1 with TRBJ1-1; D might be TRBD1 (6 bases). V was cut by 4 bases and J by 3 bases, with 10 bases left in between. The length of the CDR3 is 13 residues. The germline V gene has CDR1 SGHRS and CDR2 YFSETQ. CDR3 in amino acids: CASSLTGYTEAFF. CDR3 coding DNA: TGCGCCAGCAGCCTTACAGGGTACACTGAAGCTTTCTTT.

The chain recombines TRBV2 with TRBJ2-2; D call uncertain. Trimming stripped 1 base from V and 10 bases from J, with 7 bases between. The CDR3 is 12 residues long. CDR1 SNHLY and CDR2 FYNNEI come from the germline V gene. The CDR3 sequence: CASSEGSVELFF. CDR3 nucleotide sequence: TGTGCCAGCAGTGAAGGGAGCGTGGAGCTGTTTTTT. The full variable domain, rest sourced from reference TRBV2 and TRBJ2-2, is EPEVTQTPSHQVTQMGQEVILRCVPISNHLYFYWYRQILGQKVEFLVSFYNNEISEKSEIFDDQFSVERPDGSNFTLKIRSTKLEDSAMYFCASSEGSVELFFGEGSRLTVL.

V and J are TRBV7-2 and TRBJ1-5; TRBD1 is a possible D gene (5 bases). Trimming took off 3 bases at V and 0 bases at J, with 9 bases between the two ends. Germline lookup yields CDR1 SGHTA and CDR2 FQGNSA. The CDR3 extends over 15 amino acids. This CDR3 reads CASSLQGVSNQPQHF. CDR3 bases: TGTGCCAGCAGCTTGCAGGGTGTTAGCAATCAGCCCCAGCATTTT. The variable domain in full, completed from reference TRBV7-2 and TRBJ1-5, reads GAGVSQSPSNKVTEKGKDVELRCDPISGHTALYWYRQSLGQGLEFLIYFQGNSAPDKSGLPSDRFSAERTGGSVSTLTIQRTQQEDSAVYLCASSLQGVSNQPQHFGDGTRLSIL.

V gene TRBV7-8 combines with J gene TRBJ2-7; D ambiguous. Trimming removed 5 bases at V and 4 bases at J, with 3 bases between. Per the germline V gene, CDR1 is SGHVS and CDR2 is FQNEAQ. This CDR3 is built from 10 residues. The CDR3 sequence: CASSEYEQYF. The DNA of the CDR3 is TGTGCCAGCAGCGAGTACGAGCAGTACTTC.

The V gene is TRBV2, the J gene TRBJ1-1; TRBD1 agrees at 9 bases. V lost 10 bases, J lost 0 bases, and 6 bases stayed unmatched. The CDR3 length is 14 residues. Per the germline V gene, CDR1 is SNHLY and CDR2 is FYNNEI. The CDR3 region is CANRQGGLNTEAFF. In DNA form, the CDR3 reads TGTGCCAACAGACAGGGGGGATTGAACACTGAAGCTTTCTTT.

The J gene is TRBJ1-3, the V gene TRBV7-8, with D unresolved. The germline V gene has CDR1 SGHVS and CDR2 FQNEAQ. The CDR3 is 16 amino acids. The ends were cut back, 2 bases at V and 0 bases at J, with 11 bases in the middle. The CDR3 DNA follows: TGTGCCAGCAGCTTACCAGGTCGGATCTCTGGAAACACCATATATTTT. As protein: CASSLPGRISGNTIYF.

This sequence joins TRBV7-9 and TRBJ2-1; weak D call: TRBD1 (5 bases). CDR1 SEHNR and CDR2 FQNEAQ come from the germline V gene (reference sequence). This CDR3 contains 14 residues. The germline V and J ends were trimmed by 6 bases and 4 bases, with 13 bases remaining between them. This CDR3 is CASRPQGGYNEQFF. The CDR3 nucleotides are TGTGCCAGCAGGCCCCAGGGTGGTTACAATGAGCAGTTCTTC.

The DNA of the CDR3 is TGTGCCAGCAGCCTGACGACAGGGGACAATGAGCAGTTCTTC. Translating gives CASSLTTGDNEQFF. V gene TRBV9 combines with J gene TRBJ2-1, with 8 bases aligning to TRBD1. From germline, CDR1 is SGDLS and CDR2 YYNGEE. Unmatched junction bases numbered 5, after V lost 4 bases and J lost 5 bases. The CDR3 has 14 amino acids.

The chain carries TRBV5-8 and TRBJ1-1; D not certain. The V gene's germline CDR1 is SGHTS and CDR2 YDEGEE. Trimming removed 4 bases from V and 4 bases from J, with 14 bases in between. This CDR3 has 14 amino acids. The CDR3 region is CASSPTRRSTEAFF. The CDR3 DNA reads TGTGCCAGCAGCCCTACAAGACGGAGCACTGAAGCTTTCTTT.